These 24 T cell receptor beta chains originate from one sample sequenced in a study of tumor-infiltrating lymphocytes in localized non-small cell lung cancer. Libraries were prepared by immunoSEQ multiplex PCR; TCRdb keeps only in-frame clonotypes and omits some of them. The table lists 7,500 to 9,500 clones, 81% of them singletons. The source material was uninvolved lung tissue not adjacent to the tumor. These receptors were taken from a human donor with non-small cell lung cancer.

CDR3: CASSDYRGSGTGELFF. CDR3 bases: TGTGCCAGCAGTGACTACAGGGGTTCGGGCACCGGGGAGCTGTTTTTT. The J gene is TRBJ2-2, the V gene TRBV2; 7 bases fit TRBD1. Germline trimming cut 3 bases from V and 4 bases from J; bases unmatched to any gene: 8. Germline CDR1 is SNHLY and CDR2 is FYNNEI. This CDR3 is built from 16 residues.

The chain has TRBV5-4 and TRBJ2-3, with D perhaps TRBD1 (5 bases). The V end was cut by 10 bases, the J end by 0 bases, with 18 bases between. Germline assignment: CDR1 SGHNT and CDR2 YYREEE (reference sequence). The CDR3 sequence is 15 residues long. The CDR3 DNA reads as TGTGCCCTCCAGGATCAGGGATTAAGCACAGATACGCAGTATTTT. It encodes CALQDQGLSTDTQYF.

The chain carries TRBV5-4 and TRBJ2-3; 11 bases line up with TRBD2. Germline CDR1 and CDR2: SGHNT and YYREEE (reference sequence). This CDR3 has 17 residues. V gave up 4 bases and J gave up 3 bases; unmatched junction bases: 10. The CDR3 spells CASSPVAGGPLTDTQYF. The CDR3 DNA reads TGTGCCAGCAGCCCCGTAGCGGGAGGGCCTTTGACAGATACGCAGTATTTT.

The rearrangement uses TRBV11-2 and TRBJ2-7; 7 bases align to TRBD1. In germline, CDR1 is SGHAT, CDR2 FQNNGV. The CDR3 is 17 amino acids. Germline trimming cut 5 bases from V and 0 bases from J; bases unmatched to any gene: 13. This chain's CDR3 is CASSQTQGQPSSYEQYF. The DNA for the CDR3 is TGTGCCAGCAGCCAAACCCAGGGACAGCCCAGCTCCTACGAGCAGTACTTC.

This clone was seen a handful of times. This chain joins TRBV7-9 and TRBJ2-1; the D is unclear. Trimming left V 5 bases short and J 4 bases short, with 9 bases between. The germline V gene encodes CDR1 SEHNR and CDR2 FQNEAQ (reference sequence). This CDR3 region has 13 residues. The CDR3: CASSPSEYNEQFF. The CDR3, as DNA: TGTGCCAGCAGCCCCTCCGAATACAATGAGCAGTTCTTC.

This chain connects TRBV28 to TRBJ1-3, with 7 positions matching TRBD1. The CDR3 sequence is 15 residues long. Germline CDR1 and CDR2: MDHEN and SYDVKM. The V and J ends lost 3 bases and 4 bases, in that order; junction bases with no gene match: 6. CDR3 in amino acids: CASSFPDRVGNTIYF. The CDR3 nucleotides are TGTGCCAGCAGTTTTCCAGACAGGGTGGGAAACACCATATATTTT.

J is TRBJ2-3 and V is TRBV7-2; 10 positions agree with TRBD2. V lost 3 bases and J lost 3; bases outside the gene matches: 6. In germline, CDR1 is SGHTA, CDR2 FQGNSA. The CDR3 spans 16 residues. CDR3 DNA sequence: TGTGCCAGCAGCTTCCGGACTAGCGGATTAACAGATACGCAGTATTTT. Translated: CASSFRTSGLTDTQYF.

This clone showed up just a few times. CDR3 bases: TGCGCCAGCAGTGATGGTAGCGGTAACACCGGGGAGCTGTTTTTT. The encoded protein is CASSDGSGNTGELFF. The chain recombines TRBV10-1 with TRBJ2-2; D is perhaps TRBD2 (6 bases). Germline values: CDR1 WNHNN, CDR2 SYGVQD (reference sequence). The V end lost 3 bases, the J end lost 2 bases, and 10 bases lay between the germline ends. This CDR3 spans 15 amino acids.

This chain connects TRBV7-8 to TRBJ2-7, with D possibly being TRBD2 (6 bases). Germline CDR1 reads SGHVS; CDR2 reads FQNEAQ. Between the trimmed V and J ends, which lost 4 bases and 0 bases, there was a span of 19 bases. The CDR3 loop spans 17 amino acids. In DNA form, the CDR3 reads TGTGCCAGCAGCTCGCGCAATCTGGCGGGAAGCTCCTACGAGCAGTACTTC. It is translated as CASSSRNLAGSSYEQYF.

The chain links TRBV6-6 to TRBJ2-1; D is perhaps TRBD1 or TRBD2 (5 bases each). Trimming left V 7 bases short and J 7 bases short, with 11 bases between. Per germline, CDR1 MNHNY and CDR2 SVGAGI (reference sequence). The CDR3 is 12 amino acids. In nucleotides, the CDR3 is TGTGCCAGCAAAACTAGGGGTAATGAGCAGTTCTTC. Translating gives CASKTRGNEQFF.

The rearrangement uses TRBV25-1 and TRBJ2-6, with D hard to call. Germline CDR1 MGHDK, CDR2 SYGVNS. The CDR3 runs 16 residues. V was clipped by 1 base and J by 0 bases, with 7 bases between them. CDR3: CASSEFGPSGANVLTF. CDR3 nucleotides: TGTGCCAGCAGTGAATTCGGGCCCTCTGGGGCCAACGTCCTGACTTTC. The full variable domain, its missing parts supplied by reference TRBV25-1 and TRBJ2-6, is EADIYQTPRYLVIGTGKKITLECSQTMGHDKMYWYQQDPGMELHLIHYSYGVNSTEKGDLSSESTVSRIRTEHFPLTLESARPSHTSQYLCASSEFGPSGANVLTFGAGSRLTVL.

V usage is TRBV5-1 and J usage is TRBJ2-3; D remains ambiguous. The germline gives CDR1 SGHRS, CDR2 YFSETQ. The V gene lost 0 bases and the J gene lost 3 bases, with 8 bases spanning the gap. The CDR3 contains 14 residues. CDR3 in amino acids: CASSLGKGTDTQYF. The CDR3 nucleotides are TGCGCCAGCAGCTTGGGTAAAGGAACAGATACGCAGTATTTT. The variable domain in full, with the rest retrieved from reference TRBV5-1 and TRBJ2-3, is KAGVTQTPRYLIKTRGQQVTLSCSPISGHRSVSWYQQTPGQGLQFLFEYFSETQRNKGNFPGRFSGRQFSNSRSEMNVSTLELGDSALYLCASSLGKGTDTQYFGPGTRLTVL.

The chain uses TRBV6-1 and TRBJ1-5, with no clear D. Germline loops: CDR1 MNHNS, CDR2 SASEGT. The CDR3 consists of 13 residues. V lost 3 bases to trimming and J lost 6 bases, with 9 bases between them. The CDR3 region has the DNA TGTGCCAGCAGTGAGGGAGGGATTCAGCCCCAGCATTTT. Protein product: CASSEGGIQPQHF.

This chain links TRBV7-9 with TRBJ2-1; D is possibly TRBD2 (6 bases). The germline V and J ends were trimmed by 1 base and 2 bases, with 21 bases remaining between them. Germline V CDR1 and CDR2: SEHNR, FQNEAQ (reference sequence). This CDR3 is built from 19 residues. The CDR3 nucleotides are TGTGCCAGCAGCTTAGATAATGGGTTGTTGGGCGGGACCTACAATGAGCAGTTCTTC. It is translated as CASSLDNGLLGGTYNEQFF.

The sample holds a few counts of this clone. The rearrangement joins TRBV2 to TRBJ2-6, with a weak D call TRBD1 (5 bases). Deletions cut 6 bases from V and 0 bases from J, with 12 bases between. Germline-derived CDR1 and CDR2 are SNHLY and FYNNEI. The CDR3 runs 16 residues. CDR3 sequence (DNA): TGTGCCAGCAGCCCGACAGCTTTCTCTGGGGCCAACGTCCTGACTTTC. It encodes CASSPTAFSGANVLTF.

The rearrangement links TRBV4-2 to TRBJ2-1; 8 bases line up with TRBD2. Germline CDR1 is LGHNA and CDR2 is YNFKEQ. This CDR3 has 15 amino acids. With V trimmed by 1 base and J by 3 bases, 2 bases remained unmatched. The CDR3 nucleotides read TGTGCCAGCAGCCAAGGGGGACTAGACTACAATGAGCAGTTCTTC. It translates to CASSQGGLDYNEQFF.

CDR3 amino acids: CASSIGRGGDPNTEAFF. DNA for the CDR3: TGTGCCAGTAGTATTGGGAGAGGAGGGGACCCTAACACTGAAGCTTTCTTT. V and J are TRBV19 and TRBJ1-1; D may be TRBD1 (5 bases). The germline V and J ends were trimmed by 3 bases and 2 bases, with 19 bases remaining between them. This CDR3 region has 17 residues. Germline-derived CDR1 and CDR2 are LNHDA and SQIVND (reference sequence).

The rearrangement uses TRBV11-3 and TRBJ2-5; D is ambiguous. This CDR3 has 14 residues. V was pared by 5 bases and J by 3 bases, with 13 bases between. Germline values: CDR1 SGHNT, CDR2 YENEEA. Here the CDR3 reads CASSPRGPEETQYF. The CDR3 bases are TGTGCCAGCAGCCCCCGAGGCCCCGAAGAGACCCAGTACTTC.

The chain combines TRBV7-6 with TRBJ1-3; D remains ambiguous. Germline V CDR1 and CDR2: SGHVS, FNYEAQ. This CDR3 is built from 15 residues. Trimming shortened V by 0 bases and J by 2 bases, and 8 bases separated the two germline ends. The CDR3: CASSLAQTTGNTIYF. The CDR3 DNA reads TGTGCCAGCAGCTTAGCACAGACGACTGGAAACACCATATATTTT.

This rearrangement joins TRBV30 to TRBJ2-1, with D perhaps given as TRBD1 or TRBD2 (5 bases each). The CDR3 has 14 residues. Germline lookup yields CDR1 GTSNPN and CDR2 SVGIG (reference sequence). Trimming left V 1 base short and J 5 bases short, with 12 bases between. CDR3 nucleotides: TGTGCCTGGAGTGACGGGACGACCCACAATGAGCAGTTCTTC. Translation: CAWSDGTTHNEQFF.

The rearrangement links TRBV27 to TRBJ1-1; D ambiguous. Germline loops: CDR1 MNHEY, CDR2 SMNVEV (reference sequence). Trimming took off 2 bases at V and 7 bases at J, with 8 bases between the two ends. The CDR3 is 12 residues long. CDR3 sequence (DNA): TGTGCCAGCAGTTTAAGGGAGGGTGAAGCTTTCTTT. Protein product: CASSLREGEAFF.

The table lists this clone with a few counts. V is TRBV4-3 and J is TRBJ2-1; D tentatively reads TRBD1 or TRBD2 (5 bases each). CDR3 size: 15 residues. The germline CDR1 and CDR2 sequences are LGHNA and YSLEER. Deletions cut 0 bases from V and 8 bases from J, with 14 bases between. Here the CDR3 reads CASSQDGTPRDEQFF. The CDR3 nucleotides are TGCGCCAGCAGCCAAGATGGGACGCCACGGGATGAGCAGTTCTTC.

The chain employs TRBV7-9 and TRBJ1-4, with D possibly matching TRBD1 (5 bases). Germline CDR1 is SEHNR and CDR2 is FQNEAQ (reference sequence). V gave up 3 bases and J gave up 12 bases, with 8 bases separating them. The CDR3 length is 11 residues. The CDR3 DNA reads as TGTGCCAGCAGCTTGGGGCCGGAACTGTTTTTT. It encodes CASSLGPELFF.

The chain combines TRBV5-6 with TRBJ1-2; possible D gene TRBD1, 6 bases. CDR3 length: 16 residues. V was pared by 1 base and J by 4 bases, with 17 bases between. Germline-derived CDR1 and CDR2 are SGHDT and YYEEEE. CDR3 DNA sequence: TGTGCCAGCAGCTTGTGGGGGGCGAAGTTGTCCTATGGCTACACCTTC. Amino acid sequence: CASSLWGAKLSYGYTF.